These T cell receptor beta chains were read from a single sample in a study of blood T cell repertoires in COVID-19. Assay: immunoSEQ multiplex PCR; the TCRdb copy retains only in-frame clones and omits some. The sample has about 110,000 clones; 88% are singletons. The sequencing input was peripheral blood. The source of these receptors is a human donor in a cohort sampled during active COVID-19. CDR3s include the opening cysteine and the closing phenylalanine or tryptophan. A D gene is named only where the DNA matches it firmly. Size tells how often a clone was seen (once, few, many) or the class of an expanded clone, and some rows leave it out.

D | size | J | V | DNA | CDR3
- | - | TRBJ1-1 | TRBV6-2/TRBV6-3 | TGTGCCAGCAGTTACGCGGTTCACACTGAAGCTTTCTTT | CASSYAVHTEAFF
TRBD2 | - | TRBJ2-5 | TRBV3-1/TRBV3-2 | TGTGCCAGCAGCCTAGCGGGGGGGCTGGAGACCCAGTACTTC | CASSLAGGLETQYF
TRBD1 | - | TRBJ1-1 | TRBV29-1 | TGCAGCGTAGGACAGGGTTTGGACACTGAAGCTTTCTTT | CSVGQGLDTEAFF
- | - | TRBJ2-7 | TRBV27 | TGTGCCAGCAGTTTTCAGGGTTCCCACGAGCAGTACTTC | CASSFQGSHEQYF
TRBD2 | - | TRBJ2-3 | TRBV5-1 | TGCGCCAGCAGTTCGCTAGCGGGAGGAGAGGGAGATACGCAGTATTTT | CASSSLAGGEGDTQYF
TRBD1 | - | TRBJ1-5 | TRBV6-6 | TGTGCCAGCAGTCCCGGACAGGGAGATCAGCCCCAGCATTTT | CASSPGQGDQPQHF
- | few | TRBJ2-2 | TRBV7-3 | TGTGCCAGCAGCTTAGGCATCGGGGAGCTGTTTTTT | CASSLGIGELFF
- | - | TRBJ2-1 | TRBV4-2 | TGTGCCAGCAGCCCCCCCGAGGCGCCGTACAATGAGCAGTTCTTC | CASSPPEAPYNEQFF
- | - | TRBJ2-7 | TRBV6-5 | TGTGCCAGCAGTTACTCTCCCGTTCGCTACGAGCAGTACTTC | CASSYSPVRYEQYF
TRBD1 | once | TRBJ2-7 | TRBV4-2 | TGTGCCAGCAGCCTCCGGGACAGGGGCCACGAGCAGTACTTC | CASSLRDRGHEQYF
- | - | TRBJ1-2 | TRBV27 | TGTGCCAGCAGAATACAGGGTTGGGCCTATGGCTACACCTTC | CASRIQGWAYGYTF
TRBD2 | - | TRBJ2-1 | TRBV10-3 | TGTGCCATCAACAGGCGGGGGGGCGTGGATGAGCAGTTCTTC | CAINRRGGVDEQFF
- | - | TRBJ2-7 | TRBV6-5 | TGTGCCAGCATGTTCAGGGGCGGCGAGCAGTACTTC | CASMFRGGEQYF
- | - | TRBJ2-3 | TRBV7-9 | TGTGCCAGCAGCTTGGAGTACGAGACGCAGTATTTT | CASSLEYETQYF
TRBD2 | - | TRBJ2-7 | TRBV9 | TGTGCCAGCAGCCCTGCTAGCGGGACCGGGGAGCAGTACTTC | CASSPASGTGEQYF
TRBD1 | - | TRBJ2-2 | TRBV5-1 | TGCGCCAGCAGTCCGGGACAGGGTACTGACACCGGGGAGCTGTTTTTT | CASSPGQGTDTGELFF
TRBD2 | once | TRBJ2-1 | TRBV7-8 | TGTGCCAGCAGCTTCGGTGGGACTGCGGGAGGGGATGAGCAGTTCTTC | CASSFGGTAGGDEQFF
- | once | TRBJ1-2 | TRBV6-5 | TGTGCCAGCAGTTACGCGATGATCTATGGCTACACCTTC | CASSYAMIYGYTF
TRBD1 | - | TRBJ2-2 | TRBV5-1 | TGCGCCAGCAGCCAACAGGGGCGGACGGACACCGGGGAGCTGTTTTTT | CASSQQGRTDTGELFF
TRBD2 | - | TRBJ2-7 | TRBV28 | TGTGCCAGCGGCCTGCCTACCGGGACTAGCGGCTCCTACGAGCAGTACTTC | CASGLPTGTSGSYEQYF
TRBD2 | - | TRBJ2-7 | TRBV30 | TGTGCCTGGTCGACAGGGCGCGGGGGGGTGCAGTACTTC | CAWSTGRGGVQYF
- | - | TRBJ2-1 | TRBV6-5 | TGTGCCAGCAGGCAGGGGCCACTCTCCTACAATGAGCAGTTCTTC | CASRQGPLSYNEQFF
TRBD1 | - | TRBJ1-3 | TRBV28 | TGTGCCAGCAGTTTAGGACGGACAGGCGGACACACCATATATTTT | CASSLGRTGGHTIYF
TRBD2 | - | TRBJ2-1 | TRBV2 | TGTGCCAGCAGTGATGTCGGCGGGGGTGCCTACAATGAGCAGTTCTTC | CASSDVGGGAYNEQFF
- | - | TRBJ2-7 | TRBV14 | TGTGCCAGCAGCCAACGAGCCTACGAGCAGTACTTC | CASSQRAYEQYF
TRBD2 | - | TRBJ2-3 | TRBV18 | TGTGCCAGCTCACGACTAGCGGGAGTTGGAGATACGCAGTATTTT | CASSRLAGVGDTQYF
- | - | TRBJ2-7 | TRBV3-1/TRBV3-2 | TGTGCCAGCAGCCTCGGCCGCTCACCTAGGAACGAGCAGTACTTC | CASSLGRSPRNEQYF
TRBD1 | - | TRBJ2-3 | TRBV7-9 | TGTGCCAGCAGCTCCCGGACAGGCATCGGGGATACGCAGTATTTT | CASSSRTGIGDTQYF
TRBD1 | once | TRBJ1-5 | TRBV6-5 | TGTGCCAGCAGTTCGACAGGGTGGGATCAGCCCCAGCATTTT | CASSSTGWDQPQHF
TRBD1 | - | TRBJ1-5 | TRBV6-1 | TGTGCCAGCAGTGAAGGGGGGACAGGGGTCAATCAGCCCCAGCATTTT | CASSEGGTGVNQPQHF
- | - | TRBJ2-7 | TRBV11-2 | TGTGCCAGCAGCCCCAGGCTACCGTCAGCCTACGAGCAGTACTTC | CASSPRLPSAYEQYF
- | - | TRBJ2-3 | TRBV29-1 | TGCAGCGTTGAATCTCAGGGACTGGTAACTAGCACAGATACGCAGTATTTT | CSVESQGLVTSTDTQYF
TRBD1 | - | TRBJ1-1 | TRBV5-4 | TGTGCCAGCAGCACGGACAGGACGACTGAAGCTTTCTTT | CASSTDRTTEAFF
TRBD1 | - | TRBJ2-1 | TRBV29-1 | TGCAGCGTTAGGGAACAGGGGGCAAGGAATGAGCAGTTCTTC | CSVREQGARNEQFF
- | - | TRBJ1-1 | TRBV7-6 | TGTGCCAGCAGCTTAATGCCTGCGACAGGCGAGGCTTTCTTT | CASSLMPATGEAFF
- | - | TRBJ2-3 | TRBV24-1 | TGTGCCACCAGTGATGGGGGACTGAACACAGATACGCAGTATTTT | CATSDGGLNTDTQYF
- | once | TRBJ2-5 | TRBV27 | TGTGCCAGCAGTTTATACTCAGGGTCTCAAGAGACCCAGTACTTC | CASSLYSGSQETQYF
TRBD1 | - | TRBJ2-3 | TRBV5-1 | TGCGCCAGCAGCTTGGGGACAGGGGGCCTCGCAGATACGCAGTATTTT | CASSLGTGGLADTQYF
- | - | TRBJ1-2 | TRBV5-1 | TGCGCCAGCCGGTTGGGGGCGGAGGGGAACTATGGCTACACCTTC | CASRLGAEGNYGYTF
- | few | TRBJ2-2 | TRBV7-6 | TGTGCCAGCAGCTTAGATCAGAACACCGGGGAGCTGTTTTTT | CASSLDQNTGELFF
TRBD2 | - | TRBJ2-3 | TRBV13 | TGTGCCAGCAGCTTACGCGGGACTAGCGGGAGGGCACACACAGATACGCAGTATTTT | CASSLRGTSGRAHTDTQYF
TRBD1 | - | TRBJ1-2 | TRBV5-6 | TGTGCCAGCAGCGAAGGACAGGGAGTCTATGGCTACACCTTC | CASSEGQGVYGYTF